The 17 T cell receptor beta chains listed next were all sequenced from one sample in a study of regulatory T cells in long-lasting Graves disease. CDR3-region Arm-PCR and iRepertoire HTBI primers produced the TCR beta libraries. TCRdb re-analysed the multiplex PCR reads in MiXCR, keeping a single row per CDR3 protein. The table has roughly 430,000 distinct CDR3 sequences, around 20% seen once. Specified time point: persistent/refractory GD, antithyroid drugs over 5 years with positive TRAb. RNA isolated from PBMCs was used to make the TCR library. The sequencing here drew on peripheral blood mononuclear cells (PBMCs), taken when the disease was refractory, from a patient treated with antithyroid drugs. The receptors were gathered from a female donor with Graves disease.

This clonotype was counted a few times. This chain uses TRBV24-1 with TRBJ2-5; D is undetermined. Trimming stripped 1 base from V and 5 bases from J, with 4 bases between. The CDR3 is 12 residues long. The germline V gene encodes CDR1 KGHDR and CDR2 SFDVKD. The CDR3, as DNA: TGTGCCACCAGTGATTTCCTGGAGACCCAGTACTTC. This codes for CATSDFLETQYF.

This sequence joins TRBV20-1 and TRBJ2-7, with D tentatively TRBD2 (5 bases). The V gene lost 3 bases and the J gene lost 4 bases, with 19 bases spanning the gap. Germline lookup yields CDR1 DFQATT and CDR2 SNEGSKA (reference sequence). This CDR3 region has 15 residues. CDR3 DNA: TGCAGTGCTAGGGAACTCGGGGTAAGGACGTACGAGCAGTACTTC. Translating gives CSARELGVRTYEQYF.

A few counts support this clonotype. This sequence joins TRBV7-9 and TRBJ1-2; D uncertain. Germline V CDR1 and CDR2: SEHNR, FQNEAQ (reference sequence). This CDR3 is built from 15 residues. V was pared by 8 bases and J by 0 bases, with 16 bases between. The CDR3 DNA is TGTGCCAGCGTCCCTAGGGCCGGCACTAACTATGGCTACACCTTC. It translates to CASVPRAGTNYGYTF.

This clonotype appeared many times. CDR3 sequence: CAISGNSESYEQYF. The CDR3 coding sequence is TGTGCCATCAGTGGTAATAGCGAGTCCTACGAGCAGTACTTC. The chain employs TRBV10-3 and TRBJ2-7, with D tentatively TRBD2 (5 bases). V dropped 4 bases and J dropped 1 base, with 11 bases sitting between them. The CDR3 loop spans 14 amino acids. Germline-derived CDR1 and CDR2 are ENHRY and SYGVKD.

This clonotype was picked up many times. The rearrangement joins TRBV3-1 to TRBJ2-2, with 7 bases matching TRBD1. The trim removed 4 bases at V and 5 bases at J, leaving 7 bases unmatched. The CDR3 has 15 residues. CDR1 is LGHDT and CDR2 is YNNKEL in the germline V gene (reference sequence). The CDR3 region has the DNA TGTGCCAGCAGCCCAGGTGCAGGGGGAACCGGGGAGCTGTTTTTT. Translating gives CASSPGAGGTGELFF.

The chain has TRBV18 and TRBJ1-4; D possibly corresponds to TRBD1 (5 bases). The germline V and J ends were trimmed by 3 bases and 7 bases, with 18 bases remaining between them. Per the germline V gene, CDR1 is KGHSH and CDR2 is LQKENI. CDR3 length equals 16 residues. The CDR3: CASSPSGRAGGEKLFF. CDR3 DNA: TGTGCCAGCTCACCTTCCGGCAGGGCGGGCGGTGAAAAACTGTTTTTT.

The chain has TRBV30 and TRBJ2-2; perhaps TRBD2 as D (5 bases). CDR1 GTSNPN and CDR2 SVGIG come from the germline V gene (reference sequence). The ends were cut back, 4 bases at V and 4 bases at J, with 16 bases in the middle. The CDR3 length is 15 residues. CDR3 loop: CAWMRAATSTGELFF. DNA of the CDR3: TGTGCCTGGATGAGGGCAGCAACGAGCACCGGGGAGCTGTTTTTT.

This clonotype was found many times. The gene calls are TRBV12-3 or TRBV12-4 and TRBJ1-5; the D gene is possibly TRBD1 (6 bases). V gave up 3 bases and J gave up 6 bases, with 18 bases separating them. The CDR3 covers 16 residues. CDR3 DNA sequence: TGTGCCAGCAGTTTCGGAAGGGCCAGGGGATCTCAGCCCCAGCATTTT. Amino acids: CASSFGRARGSQPQHF.

This chain links TRBV3-1 with TRBJ1-3, with a possible D match to TRBD1 (5 bases). The germline gives CDR1 LGHDT, CDR2 YNNKEL (reference sequence). V was shortened by 4 bases and J by 9 bases, with 13 bases between the two germline ends. The CDR3 contains 13 residues. CDR3 DNA sequence: TGTGCCAGCAGCCGCCGGGGGGGTGGCACCATATATTTT. This codes for CASSRRGGGTIYF.

This clonotype was seen a handful of times. V is TRBV30 and J is TRBJ1-5, with D unclear. This CDR3 is 13 amino acids long. Trimming removed 3 bases from V and 5 bases from J, with 11 bases in between. Germline lookup yields CDR1 GTSNPN and CDR2 SVGIG (reference sequence). The DNA for the CDR3 is TGTGCCTGGAGCGACACCAGCTATCAGCCCCAGCATTTT. It specifies CAWSDTSYQPQHF.

The chain recombines TRBV4-1 with TRBJ2-1, with 7 bases identical to TRBD1. CDR3 length equals 16 residues. CDR1 and CDR2 (germline): MGHRA, YSYEKL. V shed 2 bases, J shed 1 base, and the junction held 5 bases outside the gene matches. CDR3 protein: CASSQPYRGSYNEQFF. The CDR3 DNA sequence: TGCGCCAGCAGCCAACCGTACAGGGGATCCTACAATGAGCAGTTCTTC.

This chain uses TRBV20-1 with TRBJ2-7; 8 bases are shared with TRBD2. The germline V gene encodes CDR1 DFQATT and CDR2 SNEGSKA (reference sequence). The trim removed 3 bases at V and 5 bases at J, leaving 6 bases unmatched. The CDR3 runs to 13 residues. CDR3 protein: CSARTGTRNEQYF. In DNA, the CDR3 is TGCAGTGCTAGGACCGGGACTAGGAACGAGCAGTACTTC.

The J gene is TRBJ2-2, the V gene TRBV5-1; TRBD1 or TRBD2 may be the D gene (5 bases each). Germline CDR1 SGHRS, CDR2 YFSETQ. The CDR3 extends over 15 amino acids. The V end was cut by 0 bases, the J end by 6 bases, with 12 bases between. The CDR3 DNA reads TGCGCCAGCAGCTTGGAACGCGTGGGGGCCGGGGAGCTGTTTTTT. Encoded protein: CASSLERVGAGELFF.

In this sample, this clonotype turned up a few times. This chain joins TRBV14 and TRBJ2-2; D possibly corresponds to TRBD1 (6 bases). Between the trimmed V and J ends, which lost 3 bases and 7 bases, there was a span of 9 bases. CDR1 SGHDN and CDR2 FVKESK come from the germline V gene. The CDR3 spans 13 residues. CDR3 coding DNA: TGTGCCAGCAGCCAGACAGGAGTCGGGGAGCTGTTTTTT. Translation gives CASSQTGVGELFF.

This clonotype has a handful of counts. The chain employs TRBV29-1 and TRBJ2-7; D ambiguous. V dropped 4 bases and J dropped 3 bases, with 7 bases sitting between them. Per the germline V gene, CDR1 is SQVTM and CDR2 is ANQGSEA. The CDR3 has 11 residues. CDR3 DNA sequence: TGCAGCGTTGTCACACACTACGAGCAGTACTTC. The encoded protein is CSVVTHYEQYF.

This clonotype was seen ten or more times. V and J are TRBV2 and TRBJ1-2; perhaps TRBD1 as D (6 bases). Trimming cost V 1 base and J 2 bases, with 11 bases left between them. The CDR3 contains 15 residues. Germline V gene lookup returns CDR1 SNHLY and CDR2 FYNNEI. The DNA for the CDR3 is TGTGCCAGCAGTGAAGTCCGGGGGCTAAACTATGGCTACACCTTC. Protein product: CASSEVRGLNYGYTF.

This clonotype was seen repeatedly, ten times or more. The J gene is TRBJ2-5, the V gene TRBV3-1, with 9 bases identical to TRBD2. Losses at the gene ends were 0 bases for V and 0 bases for J; bases not matched to a gene: 8. This CDR3 region has 18 residues. Germline CDR1 LGHDT, CDR2 YNNKEL (reference sequence). As DNA, the CDR3 is TGTGCCAGCAGCCAAGATCTAAGCGGGAGGACCTACCAAGAGACCCAGTACTTC. It is translated as CASSQDLSGRTYQETQYF.